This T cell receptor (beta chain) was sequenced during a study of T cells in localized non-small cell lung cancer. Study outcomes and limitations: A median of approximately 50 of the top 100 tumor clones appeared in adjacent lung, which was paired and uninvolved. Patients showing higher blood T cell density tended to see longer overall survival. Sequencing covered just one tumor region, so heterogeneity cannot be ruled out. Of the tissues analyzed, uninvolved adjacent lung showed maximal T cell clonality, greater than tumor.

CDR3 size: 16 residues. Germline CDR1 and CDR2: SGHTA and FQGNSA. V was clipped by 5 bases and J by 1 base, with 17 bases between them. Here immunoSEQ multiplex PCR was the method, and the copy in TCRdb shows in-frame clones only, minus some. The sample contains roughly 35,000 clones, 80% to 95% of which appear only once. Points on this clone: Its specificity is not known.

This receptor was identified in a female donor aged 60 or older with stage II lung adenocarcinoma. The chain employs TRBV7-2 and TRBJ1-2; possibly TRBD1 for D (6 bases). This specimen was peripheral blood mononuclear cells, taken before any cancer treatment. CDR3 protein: CASSVTLQGLNYGYTF. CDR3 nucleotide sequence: TGTGCCAGCAGCGTAACGCTACAGGGCCTTAACTATGGCTACACCTTC. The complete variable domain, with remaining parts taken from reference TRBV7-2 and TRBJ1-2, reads GAGVSQSPSNKVTEKGKDVELRCDPISGHTALYWYRQSLGQGLEFLIYFQGNSAPDKSGLPSDRFSAERTGGSVSTLTIQRTQQEDSAVYLCASSVTLQGLNYGYTFGSGTRLTVV.